This T cell receptor (beta chain) was recovered during a study of CD8+ T cells in alopecia areata. At the level of the study: Each day, treated patients took oral tofacitinib twice, at 5 to 10 mg per dose.

Treatment in this sample: oral pan-JAK inhibitor, 5-10 mg twice daily. The study team obtained lesional scalp punch biopsies and peripheral blood from alopecia areata patients. The sequencing template was cDNA reverse transcribed from extracted RNA. TCRdb's copy holds only in-frame clones and misses some; the assay was immunoSEQ multiplex PCR. Of fewer than 250,000 clones listed, roughly three fifths are singletons. The CDR3 has 12 residues. The V end was cut by 3 bases, the J end by 8 bases, with 9 bases between. Germline V gene sequence: CDR1 SGHTA, CDR2 FQGNSA. This clone has just a few counts. Its antigen remains unidentified. Study conclusions and caveats: In blood and scalp, many expanded lesional clones persisted during tofacitinib. Clonality in the scalp and expanded CD8+ clones ranked among the top 100 were significantly decreased by tofacitinib.

The rearrangement joins TRBV7-2 to TRBJ2-3; D gene uncertain. The receptor was isolated from a human donor with alopecia areata. The sample consisted of CD4+ T cells sorted from blood, taken at week 4, from a patient treated with tofacitinib. In DNA, the CDR3 is TGTGCCAGCAGCTTTATCAGTGGTACGCAGTATTTT. It yields the protein CASSFISGTQYF.